The next 27 T cell receptor beta chains were all read from a single sample in a study of blood T cell repertoires in COVID-19 (dated by TCRdb to between 2020 and 2021). The library was generated by the immunoSEQ multiplex PCR assay. Sourced from immuneACCESS, this table was stored by TCRdb with only in-frame sequences that have V and J called. A share of the clones is absent; for the studies checked, an unresolved V gene accounts for under half, and the remainder has no known explanation. The sample table shows 80,000 to 100,000 clones, and about four fifths are seen once. The top ten clones comprise over 15% of the sample. Specimen: peripheral blood. These receptor sequences come from a human donor in a cohort sampled during active COVID-19.

The chain employs TRBV28 and TRBJ2-7; 10 nucleotides agree with TRBD1. Germline lookup yields CDR1 MDHEN and CDR2 SYDVKM. The ends lost 6 bases at V and 1 base at J; junction bases unmatched: 6. The CDR3 consists of 15 residues. CDR3 bases: TGTGCCAGCAGCAAACTGGGACAGGGGTCCTACGAGCAGTACTTC. Translation gives CASSKLGQGSYEQYF. The whole variable domain, filled in from reference TRBV28 and TRBJ2-7, reads DVKVTQSSRYLVKRTGEKVFLECVQDMDHENMFWYRQDPGLGLRLIYFSYDVKMKEKGDIPEGYSVSREKKERFSLILESASTNQTSMYLCASSKLGQGSYEQYFGPGTRLTVT.

This chain uses TRBV2 with TRBJ2-7; 11 positions match TRBD2. The V segment lost 11 bases and the J segment 4 bases; nucleotides outside the gene matches: 10. Germline V gives CDR1 SNHLY, CDR2 FYNNEI. This CDR3 has 14 residues. CDR3 loop: CAREWIAGGYEQYF. The DNA of the CDR3 is TGTGCCCGCGAATGGATAGCGGGAGGGTACGAGCAGTACTTC.

The chain combines TRBV6-5 with TRBJ2-7, with 11 bases identical to TRBD2. The CDR3 loop spans 14 amino acids. V shed 6 bases and J 2 bases; nucleotides not matched to a gene: 3. Germline CDR1 and CDR2: MNHEY and SVGAGI. The CDR3 coding sequence is TGTGCCAGCAGGATGACTAGCGGGACCTACGAGCAGTACTTC. This sequence encodes CASRMTSGTYEQYF.

This rearrangement joins TRBV2 to TRBJ2-7; D is ambiguous. Per the germline V gene, CDR1 is SNHLY and CDR2 is FYNNEI. V dropped 4 bases and J dropped 5 bases, with 12 bases sitting between them. This CDR3 region has 13 residues. The CDR3 sequence: CASSGSLSDEQYF. In DNA form, the CDR3 reads TGTGCCAGCAGTGGTTCGTTGTCGGACGAGCAGTACTTC.

This chain links TRBV19 with TRBJ1-5; tentative D call: TRBD1 (6 bases). Germline loops: CDR1 LNHDA, CDR2 SQIVND (reference sequence). Trimming stripped 5 bases from V and 7 bases from J, with 15 bases between. The CDR3 length is 14 residues. CDR3 loop: CASSGVNRAQPQHF. In nucleotides, the CDR3 is TGTGCCAGTAGTGGAGTTAACAGGGCCCAGCCCCAGCATTTT.

This chain connects TRBV7-9 to TRBJ2-5, with D perhaps matching TRBD1 (6 bases). Trimming removed 1 base from V and 4 bases from J, with 10 bases in between. Germline loops: CDR1 SEHNR, CDR2 FQNEAQ (reference sequence). The CDR3 runs 14 residues. The CDR3 region has the DNA TGTGCCAGCAGCTTAGGACAGGCGGGAGAGACCCAGTACTTC. This codes for CASSLGQAGETQYF. Looking up the rest from reference TRBV7-9 and TRBJ2-5 gives the full variable domain: DTGVSQNPRHKITKRGQNVTFRCDPISEHNRLYWYRQTLGQGPEFLTYFQNEAQLEKSRLLSDRFSAERPKGSFSTLEIQRTEQGDSAMYLCASSLGQAGETQYFGPGTRLLVL.

This sequence joins TRBV20-1 and TRBJ2-7, with a weak D call TRBD2 (5 bases). This CDR3 has 15 amino acids. The germline CDR1 and CDR2 sequences are DFQATT and SNEGSKA (reference sequence). V was shortened by 3 bases and J by 2 bases, with 17 bases between the two germline ends. CDR3 loop: CSASPRRGPPYEQYF. CDR3 coding DNA: TGCAGTGCTAGTCCGAGACGCGGGCCCCCCTACGAGCAGTACTTC.

This clone occurred a few times. The chain joins TRBV27 to TRBJ1-6; tentative D call: TRBD1 (5 bases). Trimming shortened V by 2 bases and J by 6 bases, and 8 bases separated the two germline ends. CDR1 MNHEY and CDR2 SMNVEV come from the germline V gene (reference sequence). This CDR3 is built from 14 residues. The CDR3, as DNA: TGTGCCAGCAGTTTACGGGGGTTTAATTCACCCCTCCACTTT. It yields the protein CASSLRGFNSPLHF.

This chain connects TRBV28 to TRBJ2-7; D gene unclear. Germline loops: CDR1 MDHEN, CDR2 SYDVKM. The CDR3 is 13 amino acids. V was shortened by 3 bases and J by 0 bases, with 6 bases between the two germline ends. CDR3 DNA sequence: TGTGCCAGCAGTTTCTCTCTCTCCTACGAGCAGTACTTC. Protein: CASSFSLSYEQYF.

The chain carries TRBV27 and TRBJ2-7, with 9 bases that match TRBD1. CDR3 length: 16 amino acids. CDR1 is MNHEY, CDR2 SMNVEV, per germline (reference sequence). The V and J ends lost 6 bases and 4 bases, in that order; junction bases with no gene match: 13. CDR3 coding DNA: TGTGCCAGCAGGTCCCGGGGGACAGGGCGCGGGTACGAGCAGTACTTC. Its protein is CASRSRGTGRGYEQYF.

The chain recombines TRBV7-8 with TRBJ2-7; a possible D gene is TRBD1 (5 bases). This CDR3 has 16 amino acids. The V end was cut by 0 bases, the J end by 1 base, with 13 bases between. The germline CDR1 and CDR2 sequences are SGHVS and FQNEAQ. CDR3 sequence (DNA): TGTGCCAGCAGCTTAGCATGGCCAGGGAAGTCCTACGAGCAGTACTTC. Translating gives CASSLAWPGKSYEQYF.

This clone was counted once. CDR3 loop: CASQGAGHPNTEAFF. The CDR3 DNA reads TGTGCCAGTCAGGGGGCGGGACACCCGAACACTGAAGCTTTCTTT. The chain links TRBV19 to TRBJ1-1; 8 bases match TRBD1. Germline values: CDR1 LNHDA, CDR2 SQIVND (reference sequence). The CDR3 contains 15 residues. The V gene end was trimmed by 8 bases and the J gene end by 1 base; junction bases not matched to a gene: 9.

This chain uses TRBV30 with TRBJ2-7, with D unresolved. Germline V lookup: CDR1 GTSNPN, CDR2 SVGIG (reference sequence). The V gene lost 3 bases and the J gene lost 10 bases, with 13 bases spanning the gap. CDR3 length equals 11 residues. CDR3 amino acids: CAWSPGSPQYF. CDR3 DNA: TGTGCCTGGAGCCCCGGGTCTCCTCAGTACTTC. Combining the CDR3 with reference TRBV30 and TRBJ2-7 gives the whole variable domain SQTIHQWPATLVQPVGSPLSLECTVEGTSNPNLYWYRQAAGRGLQLLFYSVGIGQISSEVPQNLSASRPQDRQFILSSKKLLLSDSGFYLCAWSPGSPQYFGPGTRLTVT.

This chain uses TRBV7-9 with TRBJ1-2; possible D gene TRBD1, 6 bases. Germline assignment: CDR1 SEHNR and CDR2 FQNEAQ (reference sequence). Trimming stripped 2 bases from V and 4 bases from J, with 11 bases between. CDR3 length equals 14 residues. CDR3 nucleotide sequence: TGTGCCAGCAGCTTACAGGGGTTTGGCTATGGCTACACCTTC. As protein: CASSLQGFGYGYTF.

CDR3 residues: CASVDSHEQYF. For the CDR3, the DNA is TGTGCCTCGGTGGATAGCCACGAGCAGTACTTC. The chain is built from TRBV24-1 and TRBJ2-7; D is uncertain. The CDR3 is 11 residues long. Trimming cost V 12 bases and J 5 bases, with 13 bases left between them. CDR1 KGHDR and CDR2 SFDVKD come from the germline V gene.

This clone has a single count. The chain combines TRBV29-1 with TRBJ1-2; no firm D call. Germline CDR1 and CDR2: SQVTM and ANQGSEA. Trimming stripped 2 bases from V and 0 bases from J, with 7 bases between. The CDR3 extends over 13 amino acids. The CDR3 here is CSVEPSSNYGYTF. The CDR3 DNA reads TGCAGCGTTGAACCCAGTTCTAACTATGGCTACACCTTC.

This clone was observed a handful of times. The chain recombines TRBV5-1 with TRBJ1-2; D uncertain. The CDR3 totals 19 residues. V lost 4 bases and J 2 bases, leaving 27 bases between the germline ends. Germline V gives CDR1 SGHRS, CDR2 YFSETQ. CDR3 region: CASSPGLSYTHSLNYGYTF. CDR3 nucleotides: TGCGCCAGCAGCCCCGGACTATCGTATACCCACTCTCTAAACTATGGCTACACCTTC. Variable domain in full (rest from reference TRBV5-1 and TRBJ1-2): KAGVTQTPRYLIKTRGQQVTLSCSPISGHRSVSWYQQTPGQGLQFLFEYFSETQRNKGNFPGRFSGRQFSNSRSEMNVSTLELGDSALYLCASSPGLSYTHSLNYGYTFGSGTRLTVV.

This chain connects TRBV6-6 to TRBJ2-7; perhaps TRBD1 as D (6 bases). The V gene's germline CDR1 is MNHNY and CDR2 SVGAGI (reference sequence). The V end was cut by 0 bases, the J end by 7 bases, with 19 bases between. The CDR3 runs 16 residues. The CDR3 region is CASSYSNAKGGREQYF. CDR3 in DNA: TGTGCCAGCAGTTACTCGAATGCCAAAGGGGGTAGGGAGCAGTACTTC.

This clone occurred a few times. The chain combines TRBV6-5 with TRBJ1-5; D uncertain. This CDR3 is built from 12 residues. The germline CDR1 and CDR2 sequences are MNHEY and SVGAGI. Here the CDR3 reads CASRVSNQPQHF. As DNA, the CDR3 is TGTGCTTCCCGAGTCAGCAATCAGCCCCAGCATTTT.

This clone has just one count. The chain combines TRBV18 with TRBJ2-7, with D tentatively TRBD2 (6 bases). Germline V gives CDR1 KGHSH, CDR2 LQKENI. The CDR3 extends over 15 amino acids. The V and J ends lost 4 bases and 0 bases respectively, with 13 bases between them. The CDR3 DNA follows: TGTGCCAGCTCACGAGGATCTAGCGCCTCCTACGAGCAGTACTTC. Its protein product is CASSRGSSASYEQYF.

V usage is TRBV5-1 and J usage is TRBJ2-7; 12 bases match TRBD2. Germline values: CDR1 SGHRS, CDR2 YFSETQ. With 4 bases clipped from V and 0 bases from J, the junction kept 2 bases outside the gene matches. The CDR3 is 15 amino acids. CDR3 in DNA: TGCGCCAGCAGCAGGGGACTAGCGGGCTCCTACGAGCAGTACTTC. Amino acids: CASSRGLAGSYEQYF.

The V and J genes are TRBV6-5 and TRBJ1-1; no clear D. CDR1 and CDR2 (germline): MNHEY, SVGAGI. This CDR3 has 14 amino acids. V was cut by 0 bases and J by 1 base, with 6 bases left in between. In DNA, the CDR3 is TGTGCCAGCAGTTACTCAAGACAGAACACTGAAGCTTTCTTT. Its translation: CASSYSRQNTEAFF.

The CDR3 protein is CASSPPEGDVSETQYF. In DNA, the CDR3 is TGTGCCAGCTCACCACCGGAGGGAGACGTGTCGGAGACCCAGTACTTC. This sequence joins TRBV18 and TRBJ2-5; D perhaps matches TRBD2 (6 bases). The CDR3 has 16 residues. V was shortened by 0 bases and J by 5 bases, with 16 bases between the two germline ends. Germline CDR1 reads KGHSH; CDR2 reads LQKENI.

V gene TRBV12-3 or TRBV12-4 combines with J gene TRBJ1-2, with D perhaps TRBD1 (5 bases). With 5 bases removed from V and 7 bases from J, the gap between germline ends came to 14 bases. The CDR3 consists of 13 residues. This CDR3 reads CASSRQGFSGYTF. The CDR3 bases are TGTGCCAGCAGTCGCCAGGGATTCTCTGGCTACACCTTC.

This chain links TRBV3-1 (or the pseudogene TRBV3-2) with TRBJ2-7; 7 nucleotides match TRBD2. Germline V gene sequence: CDR1 LGHDT, CDR2 YNNKEL (reference sequence). V shed 4 bases and J 6 bases; nucleotides not matched to a gene: 9. The CDR3 length is 14 residues. In nucleotides, the CDR3 is TGTGCCAGCAGCCCCGCGACTAGCTTCGTCGAGCAGTACTTC. Translated, it gives CASSPATSFVEQYF.

The rearrangement links TRBV28 to TRBJ2-3; 12 positions match TRBD1. Trimming took 4 bases from V and 3 from J; bases not matched to a gene: 11. The CDR3 spans 18 residues. CDR1 and CDR2 (germline): MDHEN, SYDVKM. CDR3 DNA: TGTGCCAGCAGTTCCACCCTCCGGGACAGGGGGCGAACAGATACGCAGTATTTT. Translation: CASSSTLRDRGRTDTQYF.

The chain carries TRBV19 and TRBJ2-7; TRBD2 agrees at 9 bases. From germline, CDR1 is LNHDA and CDR2 SQIVND (reference sequence). The V gene end was trimmed by 6 bases and the J gene end by 1 base; junction bases not matched to a gene: 4. The CDR3 length is 14 residues. CDR3 amino acids: CASRGLAGSYEQYF. CDR3 in DNA: TGTGCCAGTAGGGGGCTAGCGGGATCCTACGAGCAGTACTTC.